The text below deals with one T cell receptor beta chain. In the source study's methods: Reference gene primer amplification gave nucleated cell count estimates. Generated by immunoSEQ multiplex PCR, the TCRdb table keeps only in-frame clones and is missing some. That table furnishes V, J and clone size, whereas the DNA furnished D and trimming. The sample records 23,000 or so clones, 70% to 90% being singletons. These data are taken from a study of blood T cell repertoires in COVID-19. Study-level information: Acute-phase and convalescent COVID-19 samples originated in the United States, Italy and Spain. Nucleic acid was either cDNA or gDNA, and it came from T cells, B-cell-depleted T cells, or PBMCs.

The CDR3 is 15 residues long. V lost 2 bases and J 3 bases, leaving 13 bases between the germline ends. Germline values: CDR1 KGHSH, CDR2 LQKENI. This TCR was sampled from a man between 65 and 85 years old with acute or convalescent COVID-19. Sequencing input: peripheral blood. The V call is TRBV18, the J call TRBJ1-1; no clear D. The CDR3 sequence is CASSPTSAQDTEAFF. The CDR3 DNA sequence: TGTGCCAGCTCACCAACCTCTGCCCAGGACACTGAAGCTTTCTTT.